The T cell receptor beta chain under discussion was sequenced for a study of T cell responses to AZD1222 COVID-19 vaccine. This CDR3 region has 15 residues. Looked up from germline, CDR1 is SEHNR and CDR2 is FQNEAQ (reference sequence). Trimming cost V 2 bases and J 5 bases, with 12 bases left between them. Sequencing used immunoSEQ multiplex PCR; TCRdb keeps in-frame clones, though not all of them. The sample lists 130,000 or so clones, 70% to 90% seen once, with around 5% in the top ten. Second-dose recipients at about 4 or about 12 weeks were treated as one pooled group. Sequenced here: peripheral blood, sampled 28 days after the second AZD1222 dose. The receptor was isolated from an adult who received the AZD1222 COVID-19 vaccine. The V gene is TRBV7-9, the J gene TRBJ1-4; a possible D gene is TRBD1 (5 bases). Written as DNA, the CDR3 is TGTGCCAGCAGCTTAACAGGTCCGTCAAATGAAAAACTGTTTTTT. It specifies CASSLTGPSNEKLFF.